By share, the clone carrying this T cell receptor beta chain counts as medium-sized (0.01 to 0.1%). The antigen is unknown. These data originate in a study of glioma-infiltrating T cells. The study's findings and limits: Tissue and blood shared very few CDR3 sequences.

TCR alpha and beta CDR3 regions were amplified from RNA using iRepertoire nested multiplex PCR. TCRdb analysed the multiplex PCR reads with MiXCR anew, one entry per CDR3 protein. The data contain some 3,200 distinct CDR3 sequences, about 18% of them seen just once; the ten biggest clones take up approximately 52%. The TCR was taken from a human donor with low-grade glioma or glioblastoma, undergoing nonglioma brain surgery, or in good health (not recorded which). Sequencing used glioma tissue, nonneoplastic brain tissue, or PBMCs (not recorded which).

The CDR3 nucleotides are TGTGCCAGCACTTCGTCAGGGCTTGGAGGAAACACCATATATTTT. It specifies CASTSSGLGGNTIYF. The genes are TRBV6-1 and TRBJ1-3; a weak D match, TRBD1 (5 bases). Germline CDR1 is MNHNS and CDR2 is SASEGT. This CDR3 region has 15 residues. V was cut by 7 bases and J by 4 bases, with 17 bases left in between.